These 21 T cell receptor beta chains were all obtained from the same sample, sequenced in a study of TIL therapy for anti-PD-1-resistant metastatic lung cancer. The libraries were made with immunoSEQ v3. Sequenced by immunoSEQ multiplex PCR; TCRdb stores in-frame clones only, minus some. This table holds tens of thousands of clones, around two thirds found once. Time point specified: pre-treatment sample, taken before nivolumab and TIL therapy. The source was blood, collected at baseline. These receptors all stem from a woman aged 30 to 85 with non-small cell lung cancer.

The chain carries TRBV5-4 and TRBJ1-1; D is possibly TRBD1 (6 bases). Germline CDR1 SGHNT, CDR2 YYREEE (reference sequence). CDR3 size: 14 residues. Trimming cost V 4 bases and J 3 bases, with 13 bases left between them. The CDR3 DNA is TGTGCCAGCAGCCCCCCCGACAGGTACACTGAAGCTTTCTTT. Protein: CASSPPDRYTEAFF.

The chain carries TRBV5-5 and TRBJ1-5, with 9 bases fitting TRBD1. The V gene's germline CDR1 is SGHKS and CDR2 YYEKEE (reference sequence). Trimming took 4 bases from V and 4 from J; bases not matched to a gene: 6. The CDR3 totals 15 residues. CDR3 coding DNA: TGTGCCAGCAGCACGCAACAGGGGGCGAATCAGCCCCAGCATTTT. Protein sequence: CASSTQQGANQPQHF. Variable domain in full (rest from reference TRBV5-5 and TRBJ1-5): DAGVTQSPTHLIKTRGQQVTLRCSPISGHKSVSWYQQVLGQGPQFIFQYYEKEERGRGNFPDRFSARQFPNYSSELNVNALLLGDSALYLCASSTQQGANQPQHFGDGTRLSIL.

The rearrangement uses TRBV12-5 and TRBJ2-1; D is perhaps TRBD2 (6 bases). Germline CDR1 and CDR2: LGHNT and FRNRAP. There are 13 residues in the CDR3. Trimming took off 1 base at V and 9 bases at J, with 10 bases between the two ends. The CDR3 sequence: CASGLARTTEQFF. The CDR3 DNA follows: TGTGCTAGTGGTTTGGCTAGGACTACTGAGCAGTTCTTC.

As DNA, the CDR3 is TGTGCCAGCAGCCACTGCCCAGGATTGTCCTACGAGCAGTACTTC. The encoded protein is CASSHCPGLSYEQYF. The rearrangement joins TRBV11-3 to TRBJ2-7; D remains unclear. The CDR3 runs to 15 residues. Trimming took off 5 bases at V and 1 base at J, with 15 bases between the two ends. Germline V gene sequence: CDR1 SGHNT, CDR2 YENEEA.

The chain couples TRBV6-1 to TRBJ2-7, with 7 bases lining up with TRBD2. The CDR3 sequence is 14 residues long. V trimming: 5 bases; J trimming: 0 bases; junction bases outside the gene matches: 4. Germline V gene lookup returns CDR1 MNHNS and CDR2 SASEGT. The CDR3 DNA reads TGTGCCAGCAGTACAGCGGGAAACTCCTACGAGCAGTACTTC. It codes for CASSTAGNSYEQYF.

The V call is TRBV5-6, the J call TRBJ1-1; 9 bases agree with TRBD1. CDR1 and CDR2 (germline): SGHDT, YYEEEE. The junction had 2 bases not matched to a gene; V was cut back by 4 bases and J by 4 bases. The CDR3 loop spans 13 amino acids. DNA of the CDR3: TGTGCCAGCAGCGGGACAGGGACCACTGAAGCTTTCTTT. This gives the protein CASSGTGTTEAFF.

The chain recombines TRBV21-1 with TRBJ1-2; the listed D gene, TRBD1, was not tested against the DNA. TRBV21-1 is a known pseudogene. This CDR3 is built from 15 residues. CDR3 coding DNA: TGTGCCAGCAGCATTCCGGACAGGGGAACGTATGGCTACACCTTC. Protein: CASSIPDRGTYGYTF.

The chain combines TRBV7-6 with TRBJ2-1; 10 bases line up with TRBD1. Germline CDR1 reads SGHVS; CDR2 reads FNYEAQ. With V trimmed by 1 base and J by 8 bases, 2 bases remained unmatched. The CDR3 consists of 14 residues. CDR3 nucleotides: TGTGCCAGCAGCTTAGTCGGGACAGGGGATGAGCAGTTCTTC. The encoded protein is CASSLVGTGDEQFF.

CDR3 DNA: TGTGCCAGCAGCCGAGGGACCGAGCAGTTCTTC. This encodes CASSRGTEQFF. The chain uses TRBV11-2 and TRBJ2-1; D is possibly TRBD1 or TRBD2 (5 bases each). This CDR3 contains 11 residues. Germline V gives CDR1 SGHAT, CDR2 FQNNGV. V dropped 5 bases and J dropped 10 bases, with 9 bases sitting between them.

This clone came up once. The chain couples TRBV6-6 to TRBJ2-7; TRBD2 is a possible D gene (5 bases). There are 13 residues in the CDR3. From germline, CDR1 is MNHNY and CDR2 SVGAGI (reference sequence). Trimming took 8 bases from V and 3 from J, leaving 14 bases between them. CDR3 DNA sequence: TGTGCCAGCTCTCGGCTAGCCGACTACGAGCAGTACTTC. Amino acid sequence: CASSRLADYEQYF.

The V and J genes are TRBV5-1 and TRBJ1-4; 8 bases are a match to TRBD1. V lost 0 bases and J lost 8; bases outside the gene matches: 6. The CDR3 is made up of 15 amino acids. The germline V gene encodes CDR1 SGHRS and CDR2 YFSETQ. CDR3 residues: CASSLVQGANEKLFF. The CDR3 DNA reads TGCGCCAGCAGCTTGGTTCAGGGGGCGAACGAAAAACTGTTTTTT.

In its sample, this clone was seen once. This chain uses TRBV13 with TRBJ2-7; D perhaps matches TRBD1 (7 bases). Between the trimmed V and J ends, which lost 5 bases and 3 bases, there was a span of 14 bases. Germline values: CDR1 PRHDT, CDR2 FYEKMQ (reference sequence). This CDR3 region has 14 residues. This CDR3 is CASSRGTAFYEQYF. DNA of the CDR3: TGTGCCAGCAGCCGCGGGACAGCATTCTACGAGCAGTACTTC.

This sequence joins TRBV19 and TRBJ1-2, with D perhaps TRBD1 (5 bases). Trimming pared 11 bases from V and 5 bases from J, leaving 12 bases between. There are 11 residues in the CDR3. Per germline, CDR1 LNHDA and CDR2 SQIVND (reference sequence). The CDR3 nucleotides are TGTGCCGCAACAGGAAATTATGGCTACACCTTC. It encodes CAATGNYGYTF.

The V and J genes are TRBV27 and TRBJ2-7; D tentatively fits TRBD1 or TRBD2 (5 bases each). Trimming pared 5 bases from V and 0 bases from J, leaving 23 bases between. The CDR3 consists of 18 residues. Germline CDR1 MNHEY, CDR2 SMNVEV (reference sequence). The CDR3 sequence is CASSPHWDGELSSYEQYF. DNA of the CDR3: TGTGCCAGCAGTCCACACTGGGACGGCGAACTAAGCTCCTACGAGCAGTACTTC.

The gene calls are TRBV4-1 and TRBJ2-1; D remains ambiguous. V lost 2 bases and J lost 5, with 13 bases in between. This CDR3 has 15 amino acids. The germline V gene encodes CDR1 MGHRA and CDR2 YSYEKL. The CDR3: CASSQIGIPNNEQFF. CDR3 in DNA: TGCGCCAGCAGCCAAATAGGGATCCCAAACAATGAGCAGTTCTTC.

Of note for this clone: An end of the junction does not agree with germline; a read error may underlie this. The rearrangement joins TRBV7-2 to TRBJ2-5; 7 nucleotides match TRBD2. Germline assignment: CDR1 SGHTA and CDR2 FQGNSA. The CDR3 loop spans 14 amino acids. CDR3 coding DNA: TGTGCCAGCCGAAGGACTAGAGGGGAAGAGGCCCAGTACTTC. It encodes CASRRTRGEEAQYF.

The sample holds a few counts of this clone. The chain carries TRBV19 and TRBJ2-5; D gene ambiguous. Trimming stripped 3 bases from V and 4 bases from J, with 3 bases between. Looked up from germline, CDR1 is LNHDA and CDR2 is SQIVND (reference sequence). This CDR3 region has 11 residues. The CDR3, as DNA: TGTGCCAGTAGTATGGGAGAGACCCAGTACTTC. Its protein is CASSMGETQYF.

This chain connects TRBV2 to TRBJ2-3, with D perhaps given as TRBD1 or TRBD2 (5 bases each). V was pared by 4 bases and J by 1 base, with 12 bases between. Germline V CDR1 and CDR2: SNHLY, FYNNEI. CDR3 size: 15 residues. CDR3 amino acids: CASSGWGRGTDTQYF. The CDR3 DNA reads TGTGCCAGCAGTGGCTGGGGACGAGGCACAGATACGCAGTATTTT. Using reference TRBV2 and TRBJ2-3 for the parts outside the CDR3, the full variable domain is EPEVTQTPSHQVTQMGQEVILRCVPISNHLYFYWYRQILGQKVEFLVSFYNNEISEKSEIFDDQFSVERPDGSNFTLKIRSTKLEDSAMYFCASSGWGRGTDTQYFGPGTRLTVL.

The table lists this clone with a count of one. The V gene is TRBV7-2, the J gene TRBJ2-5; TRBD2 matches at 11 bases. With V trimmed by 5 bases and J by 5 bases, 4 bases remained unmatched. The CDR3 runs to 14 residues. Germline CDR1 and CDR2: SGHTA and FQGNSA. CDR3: CASSPSGRRETQYF. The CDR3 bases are TGTGCCAGCAGCCCTAGCGGGAGGAGGGAGACCCAGTACTTC.

In nucleotides, the CDR3 is TGTGCCAGCAGCTCCCAGGAGGGGAACGAGCAGTACTTC. Translating it yields CASSSQEGNEQYF. The V call is TRBV4-2, the J call TRBJ2-7; D is perhaps TRBD2 (6 bases). The V end was cut by 5 bases, the J end by 5 bases, with 13 bases between. This CDR3 is built from 13 residues. The germline gives CDR1 LGHNA, CDR2 YNFKEQ.

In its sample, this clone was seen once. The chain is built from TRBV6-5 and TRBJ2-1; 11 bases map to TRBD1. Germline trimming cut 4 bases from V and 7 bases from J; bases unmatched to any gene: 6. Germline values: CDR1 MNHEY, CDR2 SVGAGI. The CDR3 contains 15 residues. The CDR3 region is CASSSGTGGSNEQFF. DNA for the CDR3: TGTGCCAGCAGTTCCGGGACAGGGGGATCAAATGAGCAGTTCTTC.